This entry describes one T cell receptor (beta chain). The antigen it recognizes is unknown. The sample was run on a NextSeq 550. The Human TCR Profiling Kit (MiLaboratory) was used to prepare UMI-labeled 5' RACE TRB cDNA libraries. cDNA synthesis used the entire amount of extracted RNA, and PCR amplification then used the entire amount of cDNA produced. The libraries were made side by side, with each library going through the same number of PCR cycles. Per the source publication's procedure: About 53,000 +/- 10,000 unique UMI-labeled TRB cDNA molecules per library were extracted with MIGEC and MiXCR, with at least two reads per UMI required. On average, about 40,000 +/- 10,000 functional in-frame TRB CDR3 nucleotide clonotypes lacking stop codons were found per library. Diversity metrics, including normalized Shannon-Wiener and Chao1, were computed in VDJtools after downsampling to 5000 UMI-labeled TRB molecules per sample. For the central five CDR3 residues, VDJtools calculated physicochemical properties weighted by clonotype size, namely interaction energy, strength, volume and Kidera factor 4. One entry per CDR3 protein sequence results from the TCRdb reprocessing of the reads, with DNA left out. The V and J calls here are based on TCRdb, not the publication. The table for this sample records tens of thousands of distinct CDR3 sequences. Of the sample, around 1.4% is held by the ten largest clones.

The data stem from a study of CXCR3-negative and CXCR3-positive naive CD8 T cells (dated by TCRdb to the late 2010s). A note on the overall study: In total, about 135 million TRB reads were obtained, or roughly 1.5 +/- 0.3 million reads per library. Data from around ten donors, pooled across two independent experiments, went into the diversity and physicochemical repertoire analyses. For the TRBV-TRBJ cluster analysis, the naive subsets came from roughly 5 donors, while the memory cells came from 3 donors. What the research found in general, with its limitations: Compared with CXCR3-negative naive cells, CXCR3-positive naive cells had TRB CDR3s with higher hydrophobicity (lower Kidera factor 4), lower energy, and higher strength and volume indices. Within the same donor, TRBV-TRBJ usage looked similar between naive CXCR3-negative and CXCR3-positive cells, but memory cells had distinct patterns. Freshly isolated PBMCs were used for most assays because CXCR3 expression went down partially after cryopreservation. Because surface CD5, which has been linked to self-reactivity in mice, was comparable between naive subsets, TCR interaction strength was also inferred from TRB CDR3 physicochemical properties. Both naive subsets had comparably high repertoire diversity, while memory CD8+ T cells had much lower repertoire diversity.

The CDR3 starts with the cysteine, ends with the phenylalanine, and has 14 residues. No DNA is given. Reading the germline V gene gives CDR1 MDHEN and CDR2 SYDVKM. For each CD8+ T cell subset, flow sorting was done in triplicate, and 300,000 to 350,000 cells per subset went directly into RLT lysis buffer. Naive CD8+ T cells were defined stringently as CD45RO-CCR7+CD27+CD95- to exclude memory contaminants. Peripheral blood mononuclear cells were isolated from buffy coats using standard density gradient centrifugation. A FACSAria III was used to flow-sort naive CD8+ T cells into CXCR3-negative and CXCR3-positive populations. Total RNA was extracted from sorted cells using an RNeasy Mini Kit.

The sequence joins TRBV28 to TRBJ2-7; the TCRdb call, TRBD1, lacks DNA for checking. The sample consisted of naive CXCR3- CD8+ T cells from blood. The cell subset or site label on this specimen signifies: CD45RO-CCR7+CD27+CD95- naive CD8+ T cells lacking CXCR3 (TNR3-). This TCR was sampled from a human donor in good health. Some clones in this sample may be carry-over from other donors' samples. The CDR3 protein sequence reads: CASSLVSDSYEQYF.